The sequence of this T cell receptor (beta chain) was determined in a study of CD8+ T cells in alopecia areata. Study-level information: The drug, oral tofacitinib, was given to treated patients at 5 to 10 mg twice daily.

Collected material from alopecia areata patients comprised lesional scalp punch biopsies and peripheral blood. Remarks on this clone: What it binds is unknown. The junction shows a germline mismatch at one end, possibly a read error.

The CDR3 sequence is 18 residues long. Germline CDR1 MNHNS, CDR2 SASEGT. Findings and limits, study-wide: Normal-skin resident alphabeta T cells also appear among scalp sample sequences.

Extraction and reverse transcription of RNA yielded cDNA as the sequencing template. Assay used: immunoSEQ multiplex PCR; TCRdb lists only in-frame clones, some missing. The table shows around 140,000 clones, with roughly 50% occurring only once. V is TRBV6-1 and J is TRBJ1-2; 9 nucleotides align to TRBD1. Sequencing was performed on CD8+ T cells sorted from blood, taken at week 0. The TCR originated in a human donor with alopecia areata. CDR3: CASSEDREVLRGTGKIPF. In DNA, the CDR3 is TGTGCCAGCAGTGAAGACCGGGAAGTTTTACGGGGGACAGGGAAAATTCCCTTC.